This T cell receptor (beta chain) was obtained from a study of CD8 T cells in ankylosing spondylitis. Findings and caveats of the study: As reported, disease-linked clones showed significant enrichment in matched ankylosing spondylitis synovial fluid. Existing reports had already noted some motif variants in reactive arthritis synovial fluid and blood. A motif in TCR beta, a set of eight or nine highly homologous variants, appeared characteristic of ankylosing spondylitis blood.

In TCRdb, the 5' RACE reads were re-called with MiXCR into one record per CDR3 protein. The data hold approximately 300,000 distinct CDR3 sequences, with roughly 8% observed a single time. With regard to this clonotype: The antigen remains unidentified.

The source of this sequence is a male donor with ankylosing spondylitis. Sequencing was carried out using blood, either unsorted or a sorted T cell fraction (not recorded which).

In DNA, the CDR3 is TGTGCCAGCTCACCATCTCCTGACCCCCATGGCTACACCTTC. This gives the protein CASSPSPDPHGYTF. This chain uses TRBV18 with TRBJ1-2, with D uncertain. The CDR3 contains 14 residues. Per germline, CDR1 KGHSH and CDR2 LQKENI. With 2 bases removed from V and 6 bases from J, the gap between germline ends came to 13 bases.